This record covers a single TCR beta chain. Antigen: not known. This record comes from a study of T cell responses to AZD1222 COVID-19 vaccine. Study context: Pooled samples include second doses given at about 4 or 12 weeks.

Sequenced by immunoSEQ multiplex PCR; TCRdb stores in-frame clones only, minus some. The sample holds around 140,000 clones, 80% to 90% seen once. Study conclusions and caveats: Two doses of AZD1222 preceded a rise in Spike-specific TCR breadth and depth. The study found vaccine-associated CD4 TCRs spanning spike, dominant at 160-218 and 743-854.

Between the trimmed V and J ends, which lost 4 bases and 5 bases, there was a span of 9 bases. The germline gives CDR1 SQVTM, CDR2 ANQGSEA. The CDR3 totals 11 residues. The chain recombines TRBV29-1 with TRBJ2-7; tentative D call: TRBD1 (6 bases). The source of this sequence is an adult in good health. This sample comprised peripheral blood, obtained on day 0 of AZD1222 vaccination. The CDR3 region has the DNA TGCAGCGTTGTGGGGGACAACGAGCAGTACTTC. Translating it yields CSVVGDNEQYF.